At least ten counts were recorded for the clone carrying this T cell receptor (beta chain). The antigen is not known. The CDR3 length is 14 residues. V gave up 10 bases and J gave up 1 base; unmatched junction bases: 5. CDR1 is MNHNS and CDR2 is SASEGT in the germline V gene. The data stem from a study of T cells in Graves' hyperthyroidism and ophthalmopathy. Study-level points and caveats: The model forecast ophthalmopathy, anticipating it by a median approximately 7 months before onset. Among thyroid clonotypes expanded above 0.001, most also appeared in blood.

It was RNA transcripts that yielded the amplified TCR beta CDR3 regions. An initial round of RT-PCR targeting the TCR CDR3 relied on the HTBI primer set. In TCRdb, the multiplex PCR reads were re-called with MiXCR into one record per CDR3 protein. Here the sample spans about 720,000 distinct CDR3 sequences, roughly 15% being singletons. Sequencing input: blood. V and J are TRBV6-1 and TRBJ1-1, with 11 bases aligning to TRBD1. The receptor was derived from a man younger than 35 with Graves' hyperthyroidism. In DNA form, the CDR3 reads TGTGCCACCGCCGGGACAGGGGGGAACACTGAAGCTTTCTTT. Its translation is CATAGTGGNTEAFF.